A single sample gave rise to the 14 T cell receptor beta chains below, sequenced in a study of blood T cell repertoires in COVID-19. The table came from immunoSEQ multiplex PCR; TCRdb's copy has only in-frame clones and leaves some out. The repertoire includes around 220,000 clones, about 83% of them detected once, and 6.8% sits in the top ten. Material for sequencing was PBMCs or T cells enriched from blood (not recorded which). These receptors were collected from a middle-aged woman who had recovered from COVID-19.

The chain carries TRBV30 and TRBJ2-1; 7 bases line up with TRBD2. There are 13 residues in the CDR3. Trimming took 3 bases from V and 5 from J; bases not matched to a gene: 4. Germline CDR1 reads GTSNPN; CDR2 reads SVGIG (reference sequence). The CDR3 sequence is CAWRASGNNEQFF. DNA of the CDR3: TGTGCCTGGAGGGCTAGCGGAAACAATGAGCAGTTCTTC.

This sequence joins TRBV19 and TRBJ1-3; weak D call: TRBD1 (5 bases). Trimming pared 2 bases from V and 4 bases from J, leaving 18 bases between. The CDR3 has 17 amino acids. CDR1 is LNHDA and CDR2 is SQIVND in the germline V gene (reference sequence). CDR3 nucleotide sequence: TGTGCCAGTAGTATACTCCCCCCGGGGGGATCAGGAAACACCATATATTTT. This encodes CASSILPPGGSGNTIYF.

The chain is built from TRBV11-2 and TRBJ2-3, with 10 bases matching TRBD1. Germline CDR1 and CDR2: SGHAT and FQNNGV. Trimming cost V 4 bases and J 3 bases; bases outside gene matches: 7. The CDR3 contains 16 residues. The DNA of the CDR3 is TGTGCCAGCAGCTGGAACCCGGGACAGGGGACAGATACGCAGTATTTT. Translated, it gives CASSWNPGQGTDTQYF.

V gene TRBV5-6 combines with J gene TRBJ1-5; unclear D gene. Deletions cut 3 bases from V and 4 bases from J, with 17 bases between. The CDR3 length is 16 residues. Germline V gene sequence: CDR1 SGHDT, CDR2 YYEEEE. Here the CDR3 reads CASSSYQLRWNQPQHF. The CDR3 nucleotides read TGTGCCAGCAGCTCGTACCAACTCAGGTGGAATCAGCCCCAGCATTTT.

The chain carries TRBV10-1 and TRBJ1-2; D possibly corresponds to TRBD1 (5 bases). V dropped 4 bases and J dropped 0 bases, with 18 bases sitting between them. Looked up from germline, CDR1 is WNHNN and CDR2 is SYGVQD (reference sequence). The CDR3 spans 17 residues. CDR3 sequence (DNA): TGCGCCAGCAGTGGGTCGGGGGGTGTACCCACTAACTATGGCTACACCTTC. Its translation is CASSGSGGVPTNYGYTF.

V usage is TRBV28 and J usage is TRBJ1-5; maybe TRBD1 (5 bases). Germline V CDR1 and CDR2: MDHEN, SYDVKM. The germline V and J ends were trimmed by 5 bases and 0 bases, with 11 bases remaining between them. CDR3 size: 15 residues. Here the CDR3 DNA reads TGTGCCAGCAGTAGTGACAGCCATAGCAATCAGCCCCAGCATTTT. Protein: CASSSDSHSNQPQHF.

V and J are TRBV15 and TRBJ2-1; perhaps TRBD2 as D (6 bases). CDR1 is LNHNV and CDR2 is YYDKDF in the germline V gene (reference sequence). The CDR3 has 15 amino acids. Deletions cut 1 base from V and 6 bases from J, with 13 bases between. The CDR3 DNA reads TGTGCCACCAGCAGAGGCCCGGGACTTATCAATGAGCAGTTCTTC. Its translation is CATSRGPGLINEQFF.

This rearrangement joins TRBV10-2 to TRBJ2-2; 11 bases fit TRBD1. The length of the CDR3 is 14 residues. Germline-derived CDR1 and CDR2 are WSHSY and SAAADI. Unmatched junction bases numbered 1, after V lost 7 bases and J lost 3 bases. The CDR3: CASKGQGDTGELFF. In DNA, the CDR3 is TGCGCCAGCAAGGGACAGGGGGACACCGGGGAGCTGTTTTTT.

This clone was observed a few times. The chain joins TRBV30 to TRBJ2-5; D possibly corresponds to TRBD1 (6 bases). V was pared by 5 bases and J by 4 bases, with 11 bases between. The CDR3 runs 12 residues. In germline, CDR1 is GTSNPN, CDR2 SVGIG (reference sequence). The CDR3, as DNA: TGTGCCTGGGCAGGGGCTCGAGAGACCCAGTACTTC. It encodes CAWAGARETQYF.

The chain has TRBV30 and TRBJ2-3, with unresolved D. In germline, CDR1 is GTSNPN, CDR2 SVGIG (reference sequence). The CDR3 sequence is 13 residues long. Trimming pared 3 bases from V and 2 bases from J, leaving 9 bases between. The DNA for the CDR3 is TGTGCCTGGAGGGGCCCCCCCACAGATACGCAGTATTTT. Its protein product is CAWRGPPTDTQYF. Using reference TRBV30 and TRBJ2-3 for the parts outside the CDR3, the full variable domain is SQTIHQWPATLVQPVGSPLSLECTVEGTSNPNLYWYRQAAGRGLQLLFYSVGIGQISSEVPQNLSASRPQDRQFILSSKKLLLSDSGFYLCAWRGPPTDTQYFGPGTRLTVL.

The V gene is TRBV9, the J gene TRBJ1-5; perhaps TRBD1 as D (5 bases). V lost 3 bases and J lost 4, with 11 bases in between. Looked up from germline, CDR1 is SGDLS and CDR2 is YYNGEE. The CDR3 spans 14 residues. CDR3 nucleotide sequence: TGTGCCAGCAGCGCCCATCAGGGAAATCAGCCCCAGCATTTT. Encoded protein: CASSAHQGNQPQHF.

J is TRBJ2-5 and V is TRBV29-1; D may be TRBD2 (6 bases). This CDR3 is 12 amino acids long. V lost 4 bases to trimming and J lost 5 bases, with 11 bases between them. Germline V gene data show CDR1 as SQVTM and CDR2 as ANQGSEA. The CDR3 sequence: CSVAEGRETQYF. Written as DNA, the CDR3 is TGCAGCGTTGCGGAGGGGAGGGAGACCCAGTACTTC.

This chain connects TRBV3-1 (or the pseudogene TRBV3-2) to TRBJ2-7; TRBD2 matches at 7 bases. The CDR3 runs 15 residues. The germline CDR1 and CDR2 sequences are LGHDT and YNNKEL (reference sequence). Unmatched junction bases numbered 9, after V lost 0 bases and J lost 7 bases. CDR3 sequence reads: CASSQDGGSGGEQYF. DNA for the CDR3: TGTGCCAGCAGCCAAGACGGCGGGAGTGGGGGAGAGCAGTACTTC.

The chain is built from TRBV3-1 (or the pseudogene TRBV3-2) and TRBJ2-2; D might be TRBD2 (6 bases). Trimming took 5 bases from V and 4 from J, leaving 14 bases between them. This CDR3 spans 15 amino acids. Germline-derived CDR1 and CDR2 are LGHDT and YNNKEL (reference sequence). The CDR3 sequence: CASSLPGLLTGELFF. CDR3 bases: TGTGCCAGCAGCTTGCCGGGACTTCTCACCGGGGAGCTGTTTTTT.